These 5 T cell receptor beta chains came from one sample sequenced in a study of beta chain features in type 1 diabetes. The sequenced template was cDNA made from the entire isolated RNA. Profiling relied on immunoSEQ multiplex PCR, and the TCRdb table lists in-frame clones only, not all of them. This sample has over 700,000 clones, with under 20% found just once. The sample consisted of naive CD4+ T cells from blood. These receptor sequences come from a woman under 30 in good health.

The rearrangement uses TRBV6-5 and TRBJ2-7; 8 bases are shared with TRBD1. The CDR3 loop spans 14 amino acids. Germline V lookup: CDR1 MNHEY, CDR2 SVGAGI. Trimming at V came to 2 bases and at J to 3 bases, leaving 3 bases not matched to a gene. The CDR3 region is CASSYRTGLYEQYF. The CDR3 DNA sequence: TGTGCCAGCAGTTACAGGACAGGGCTCTACGAGCAGTACTTC.

The chain uses TRBV18 and TRBJ2-5, with TRBD2 matching 7 bases. J lost 5 bases, V lost 5 bases, and 14 bases had no gene match. This CDR3 comprises 16 residues. Germline loops: CDR1 KGHSH, CDR2 LQKENI. The CDR3 region is CASSGGLGTILETQYF. The CDR3 DNA reads TGTGCCAGCTCAGGCGGACTAGGCACGATTTTGGAGACCCAGTACTTC.

The chain uses TRBV7-9 and TRBJ2-4, with a weak D call TRBD1 (5 bases). Germline V gene data show CDR1 as SEHNR and CDR2 as FQNEAQ (reference sequence). The CDR3 has 14 amino acids. V was shortened by 2 bases and J by 2 bases, with 7 bases between the two germline ends. The CDR3 spells CASSLQGTKNIQYF. The CDR3 DNA reads as TGTGCCAGCAGCTTACAGGGAACCAAAAACATTCAGTACTTC.

The rearrangement links TRBV20-1 to TRBJ2-7; D unclear. Trimming removed 7 bases from V and 3 bases from J, with 10 bases in between. CDR1 DFQATT and CDR2 SNEGSKA come from the germline V gene (reference sequence). The CDR3 totals 11 residues. CDR3 in amino acids: CSGSRVYEQYF. In DNA form, the CDR3 reads TGCAGTGGGTCGAGAGTCTACGAGCAGTACTTC.

The rearrangement uses TRBV19 and TRBJ2-6; no definite D call. V gave up 2 bases and J gave up 0 bases, with 11 bases separating them. CDR1 is LNHDA and CDR2 is SQIVND in the germline V gene (reference sequence). This CDR3 has 17 residues. The CDR3 here is CASSIPRRSSGANVLTF. The CDR3, as DNA: TGTGCCAGTAGTATACCCCGACGGAGCTCTGGGGCCAACGTCCTGACTTTC.